This passage covers 11 T cell receptor beta chains from one sample sequenced in a study of T cells expressing NK-cell markers. TCRdb re-called the 5' RACE reads; every CDR3 protein appears as one record, without DNA. The sample table includes about 260,000 distinct CDR3 sequences. The specimen was blood T cells: a sorted CD56 or NKG2C T cell subset, CD4+ or CD8+ T cells, or bulk PBMC T cells (not recorded which). Receptors originate from a man aged 18 to 35 in good health.

V and J are TRBV7-9 and TRBJ2-7; lacking DNA, the TRBD1 call made by TCRdb goes unchecked. Germline CDR1 SEHNR, CDR2 FQNEAQ (reference sequence). The CDR3 is 14 amino acids. The CDR3 sequence: CASSPGQFSYEQYF.

V usage is TRBV29-1 and J usage is TRBJ2-3; the TRBD2 assignment by TCRdb is unverifiable without DNA. The length of the CDR3 is 12 residues. The germline V gene encodes CDR1 SQVTM and CDR2 ANQGSEA. The CDR3 sequence: CSAQIAGDTQYF.

The chain recombines TRBV21-1 with TRBJ2-3; TCRdb names TRBD1, which stays unverified in the absence of DNA. TRBV21-1 is marked as a pseudogene. The CDR3 length is 16 residues. The CDR3: CASSPWAPVSTDTQYF.

The V call is TRBV5-1, the J call TRBJ2-3; TCRdb's assignment of TRBD1 cannot be checked, as there is no DNA. Per germline, CDR1 SGHRS and CDR2 YFSETQ. CDR3 length: 14 amino acids. The CDR3: CASSSGQGADTQYF.

The chain has TRBV11-2 and TRBJ2-6; TCRdb picks TRBD2, but there is no DNA to check that call. Germline V lookup: CDR1 SGHAT, CDR2 FQNNGV. This CDR3 region has 19 residues. The CDR3 spells CASSLDARVLNSGANVLTF.

The chain has TRBV20-1 and TRBJ2-5; checking the TCRdb D call of TRBD1 is not possible without DNA. The CDR3 runs 15 residues. Germline CDR1 is DFQATT and CDR2 is SNEGSKA (reference sequence). CDR3: CSARYWTVLQETQYF.

The genes are TRBV5-5 and TRBJ2-1; TCRdb calls TRBD2, which cannot be checked without DNA. The CDR3 contains 15 residues. The germline V gene encodes CDR1 SGHKS and CDR2 YYEKEE (reference sequence). CDR3 in amino acids: CASSLDSGRTYEQFF. Combining the CDR3 with reference TRBV5-5 and TRBJ2-1 gives the whole variable domain DAGVTQSPTHLIKTRGQQVTLRCSPISGHKSVSWYQQVLGQGPQFIFQYYEKEERGRGNFPDRFSARQFPNYSSELNVNALLLGDSALYLCASSLDSGRTYEQFFGPGTRLTVL.

The J gene is TRBJ2-6, the V gene TRBV5-1. This CDR3 has 15 residues. CDR1 and CDR2 (germline): SGHRS, YFSETQ. CDR3: CASSLAPLGANVLTF. Supplemented by reference TRBV5-1 and TRBJ2-6, the full variable domain reads KAGVTQTPRYLIKTRGQQVTLSCSPISGHRSVSWYQQTPGQGLQFLFEYFSETQRNKGNFPGRFSGRQFSNSRSEMNVSTLELGDSALYLCASSLAPLGANVLTFGAGSRLTVL.

The chain has TRBV6-1 and TRBJ2-1; TCRdb designates TRBD2, a call that cannot be tested without DNA. There are 15 residues in the CDR3. Germline loops: CDR1 MNHNS, CDR2 SASEGT. CDR3 region: CASRSDYASYNEQFF.

The rearrangement links TRBV12-3 or TRBV12-4 to TRBJ2-6; TCRdb indicates TRBD2, and absent DNA this call remains unverified. This CDR3 is 16 amino acids long. Here the CDR3 reads CASGRSPGSGANVLTF.

This sequence joins TRBV16 and TRBJ2-7; TCRdb's D call, TRBD1, is unchecked because there is no DNA. The CDR3 is 11 amino acids. Germline CDR1 and CDR2: KGHSY and FQNENV. CDR3 in amino acids: CASSLQGEQYF.